This TCR beta chain derives from a study of vaccination and CD4 T cells after COVID-19. Specified treatment: roughly 11-day PBMC culture with coronavirus spike peptide pools or control peptides (ViraFEST assay). As regards this clonotype: Its cognate antigen is unknown.

Germline V gene data show CDR1 as SGHVS and CDR2 as FQNEAQ. Trimming cost V 5 bases and J 2 bases, with 15 bases left between them. The CDR3 is 15 residues long. Scientists ran DNA taken from cultured CD4+ T cells through the Oncomine TCR Beta short-read assay for sequencing. TCRdb re-derived calls from the PCR reads in MiXCR, one entry per CDR3 protein. Here the sample spans around 13,000 distinct CDR3 sequences, 52% being singletons. This chain links TRBV7-8 with TRBJ2-5; maybe TRBD1 (5 bases). The origin of this receptor is a human donor who had recovered from COVID-19. Sequencing was carried out using CD4+ T cells from blood, cultured in vitro. As DNA, the CDR3 is TGTGCCAGCAGCCGGTGGCTTGACAGACAAGAGACCCAGTACTTC. Translation gives CASSRWLDRQETQYF.